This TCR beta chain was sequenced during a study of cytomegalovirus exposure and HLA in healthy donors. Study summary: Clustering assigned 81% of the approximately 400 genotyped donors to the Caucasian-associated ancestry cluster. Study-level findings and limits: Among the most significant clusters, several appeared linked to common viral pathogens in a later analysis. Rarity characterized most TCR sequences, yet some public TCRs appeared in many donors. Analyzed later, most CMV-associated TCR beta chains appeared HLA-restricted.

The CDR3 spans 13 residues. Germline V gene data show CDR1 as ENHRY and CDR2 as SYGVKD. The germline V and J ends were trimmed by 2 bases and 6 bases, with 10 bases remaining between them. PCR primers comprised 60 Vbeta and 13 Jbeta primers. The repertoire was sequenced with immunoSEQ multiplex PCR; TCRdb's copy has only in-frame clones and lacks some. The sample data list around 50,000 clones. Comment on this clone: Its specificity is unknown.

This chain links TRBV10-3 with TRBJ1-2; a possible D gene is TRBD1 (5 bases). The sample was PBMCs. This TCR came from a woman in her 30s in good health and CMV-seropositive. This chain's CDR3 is CAISEGRVDGYTF. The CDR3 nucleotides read TGTGCCATCAGTGAGGGCAGGGTTGATGGCTACACCTTC.